Below, 26 T cell receptor beta chains from the same sample are listed, as sequenced in a study of blood T cells in healthy people across ages. The second PCR ran 7 to 11 cycles with a sample-barcoded 5' primer and J-beta primers. TCRdb redid the calling of the 5' RACE reads with MiXCR, one entry per CDR3 protein. This sample has about 1.7 million distinct CDR3 sequences; about 28% occur once, and the top ten carry around 7.7%. Material for sequencing was blood. The receptors come from a woman in her thirties in good health.

As regards this clonotype: Since a much larger clone is just one base distant, this may be a read error. This chain connects TRBV7-2 to TRBJ2-7; TRBD2 agrees at 9 bases. This CDR3 region has 14 residues. In germline, CDR1 is SGHTA, CDR2 FQGNSA. The CDR3 DNA follows: TGTGCCTGCAGCTTAGGACTAGCGTGGTACGAGCAGTACTTC. Translated: CACSLGLAWYEQYF.

About this clonotype: Germline and junction disagree at one end, which may indicate a read error. The rearrangement uses TRBV20-1 and TRBJ2-5, with 12 bases lining up with TRBD2. The germline CDR1 and CDR2 sequences are DFQATT and SNEGSKA (reference sequence). The CDR3 extends over 14 amino acids. For the CDR3, the DNA is TGCAGTGCTGGGACTAGCGGGCACCAAGTGACCCAGTACTTC. Its translation is CSAGTSGHQVTQYF.

The rearrangement joins TRBV7-2 to TRBJ1-1; TRBD1 agrees at 8 bases. CDR3 length: 14 amino acids. With 3 bases clipped from V and 4 bases from J, the junction kept 4 bases outside the gene matches. Germline V gene data show CDR1 as SGHTA and CDR2 as FQGNSA. The CDR3 sequence is CASSLDREATEAFF. CDR3 DNA: TGTGCCAGCAGCTTGGACAGGGAGGCCACTGAAGCTTTCTTT.

The genes are TRBV7-2 and TRBJ2-3; no firm D call. Germline CDR1 reads SGHTA; CDR2 reads FQGNSA. Trimming removed 0 bases from V and 11 bases from J, with 15 bases in between. The CDR3 consists of 14 residues. The CDR3 reads CASSLAPPRTGQYF. The CDR3 DNA sequence: TGTGCCAGCAGCTTAGCCCCCCCGCGAACGGGGCAGTATTTT.

This clonotype was observed a single time. The chain employs TRBV6-5 and TRBJ1-2, with 8 bases identical to TRBD1. The V segment lost 7 bases and the J segment 7 bases; nucleotides outside the gene matches: 8. Germline loops: CDR1 MNHEY, CDR2 SVGAGI. This CDR3 is 13 amino acids long. The chain's CDR3 is CASTIPGGSGYTF. CDR3 nucleotides: TGTGCCAGCACCATACCAGGGGGCTCTGGCTACACCTTC.

This clonotype occurred many times. The chain has TRBV6-5 and TRBJ2-6, with 7 bases aligning to TRBD1. CDR3 length: 14 amino acids. V lost 6 bases to trimming and J lost 7 bases; unmatched junction nucleotides: 6. Germline loops: CDR1 MNHEY, CDR2 SVGAGI. In DNA, the CDR3 is TGTGCCAGCAGACGACAGGGAGAAGCCAACGTCCTGACTTTC. This encodes CASRRQGEANVLTF.

In this sample, this clonotype turned up a few times. The V gene is TRBV7-2, the J gene TRBJ1-2; 7 nucleotides agree with TRBD1. The ends lost 6 bases at V and 4 bases at J; junction bases unmatched: 20. There are 18 residues in the CDR3. From germline, CDR1 is SGHTA and CDR2 FQGNSA. CDR3 amino acids: CASSYEGQTHLGSYGYTF. DNA for the CDR3: TGTGCCAGCAGTTACGAGGGACAGACACACCTAGGTAGCTATGGCTACACCTTC. Full variable domain (missing parts from reference TRBV7-2 and TRBJ1-2): GAGVSQSPSNKVTEKGKDVELRCDPISGHTALYWYRQSLGQGLEFLIYFQGNSAPDKSGLPSDRFSAERTGGSVSTLTIQRTQQEDSAVYLCASSYEGQTHLGSYGYTFGSGTRLTVV.

This clonotype was seen a handful of times. The V and J genes are TRBV6-1 and TRBJ1-2; 9 bases fit TRBD1. The ends lost 5 bases at V and 3 bases at J; junction bases unmatched: 10. The CDR3 sequence is 16 residues long. Germline V CDR1 and CDR2: MNHNS, SASEGT. The CDR3 nucleotides read TGTGCCAGCAGTTCTTACCGGGACAGGGAGCACTATGGCTACACCTTC. Its translation: CASSSYRDREHYGYTF.

The chain is built from TRBV20-1 and TRBJ2-1; D remains ambiguous. The J call may be incorrect, as the DNA end agrees better with TRBJ2-7. The CDR3 is 14 residues long. Germline CDR1 reads DFQATT; CDR2 reads SNEGSKA (reference sequence). This CDR3 reads CSASSASSYNEQYF. DNA of the CDR3: TGCAGTGCTAGTTCGGCAAGCTCCTACAATGAGCAGTACTTC.

This clonotype was found a few times. The genes are TRBV29-1 and TRBJ2-7; 7 nucleotides match TRBD1. The CDR3 length is 16 residues. Germline lookup yields CDR1 SQVTM and CDR2 ANQGSEA. Trimming cost V 4 bases and J 0 bases; bases outside gene matches: 12. The CDR3, as DNA: TGCAGCGTTGTTTACCACCCGGGACAGTACTCCTACGAGCAGTACTTC. It is translated as CSVVYHPGQYSYEQYF.

This chain connects TRBV20-1 to TRBJ2-1; no reliable D call. The CDR3 sequence is 13 residues long. CDR1 is DFQATT and CDR2 is SNEGSKA in the germline V gene (reference sequence). V lost 3 bases and J 4 bases, leaving 10 bases between the germline ends. The CDR3 nucleotides are TGCAGTGCTAGGCAGGAATTTTACAATGAGCAGTTCTTC. Translating it yields CSARQEFYNEQFF.

This clonotype was picked up a small number of times. This chain connects TRBV3-1 to TRBJ1-2; D unclear. Germline V gene lookup returns CDR1 LGHDT and CDR2 YNNKEL (reference sequence). This CDR3 is built from 16 residues. V dropped 4 bases and J dropped 5 bases, with 20 bases sitting between them. CDR3 in amino acids: CASSLIIETGGYGYTF. The CDR3 bases are TGTGCCAGCAGCCTTATAATTGAGACGGGTGGATATGGCTACACCTTC.

This clonotype was detected a few times. The rearrangement joins TRBV6-2 or TRBV6-3 to TRBJ2-1; D is undetermined. Deletions cut 0 bases from V and 7 bases from J, with 7 bases between. The CDR3 has 13 residues. From germline, CDR1 is MNHEY and CDR2 SVGEGT. The CDR3 DNA reads TGTGCCAGCAGTTACTCCTCCTTGAATGAGCAGTTCTTC. Encoded protein: CASSYSSLNEQFF.

The chain links TRBV10-3 to TRBJ2-5; 8 bases are a match to TRBD1. V lost 6 bases, J lost 11 bases, and 11 bases stayed unmatched. Looked up from germline, CDR1 is ENHRY and CDR2 is SYGVKD. The CDR3 consists of 13 residues. In DNA form, the CDR3 reads TGTGCCATCAGACCGGACAGGGCTAGTGAGCAGTACTTC. Protein sequence: CAIRPDRASEQYF.

The table lists this clonotype with a count of one. The genes are TRBV20-1 and TRBJ1-6; D not certain. The CDR3 has 14 residues. CDR1 and CDR2 (germline): DFQATT, SNEGSKA (reference sequence). V was clipped by 2 bases and J by 5 bases, with 10 bases between them. The CDR3: CSARRNYDNSPLHF. The CDR3 DNA reads as TGCAGTGCTAGACGGAATTATGATAATTCACCCCTCCACTTT.

This clonotype occurred many times. The chain has TRBV4-1 and TRBJ2-7, with D tentatively TRBD2 (6 bases). V lost 1 base and J 2 bases, leaving 6 bases between the germline ends. The CDR3 has 13 residues. Germline CDR1 reads MGHRA; CDR2 reads YSYEKL. CDR3 in DNA: TGCGCCAGCAGCCAAGCGGGGGCCTACGAGCAGTACTTC. It specifies CASSQAGAYEQYF.

This clonotype was seen more than once but under ten times. The gene calls are TRBV11-2 and TRBJ1-4; 7 bases match TRBD1. Germline values: CDR1 SGHAT, CDR2 FQNNGV. Trimming at V came to 0 bases and at J to 11 bases, leaving 9 bases not matched to a gene. The CDR3 consists of 15 residues. CDR3 sequence reads: CASSLEQGGAEKLFF. The CDR3 nucleotides are TGTGCCAGCAGCTTAGAGCAAGGGGGCGCAGAGAAACTGTTTTTT.

This clonotype was observed many times. The chain is built from TRBV28 and TRBJ2-7, with 9 positions matching TRBD1. CDR3 length equals 16 residues. Germline CDR1 MDHEN, CDR2 SYDVKM. Trimming removed 6 bases from V and 4 bases from J; junction bases left unmatched: 13. CDR3 protein: CASSSGTGTGRYEQYF. The CDR3 nucleotides read TGTGCCAGCAGCTCCGGGACCGGGACAGGGCGGTACGAGCAGTACTTC.

This rearrangement joins TRBV6-5 to TRBJ2-6; D ambiguous. Germline values: CDR1 MNHEY, CDR2 SVGAGI. The CDR3 spans 15 residues. Trimming shortened V by 7 bases and J by 0 bases, and 10 bases separated the two germline ends. Here the CDR3 DNA reads TGTGCCAGCACCACTACAGCCTCTGGGGCCAACGTCCTGACTTTC. Residues: CASTTTASGANVLTF.

This clonotype was seen only once. The chain links TRBV7-8 to TRBJ1-1; D is possibly TRBD1 (5 bases). This CDR3 has 16 amino acids. Germline V CDR1 and CDR2: SGHVS, FQNEAQ. Trimming stripped 0 bases from V and 1 base from J, with 12 bases between. The CDR3 DNA reads TGTGCCAGCAGCTTAGCTAATGTAGGGGCGAACACTGAAGCTTTCTTT. Translating gives CASSLANVGANTEAFF. Together with reference TRBV7-8 and TRBJ1-1, the CDR3 gives the full variable domain: GAGVSQSPRYKVAKRGQDVALRCDPISGHVSLFWYQQALGQGPEFLTYFQNEAQLDKSGLPSDRFFAERPEGSVSTLKIQRTQQEDSAVYLCASSLANVGANTEAFFGQGTRLTVV.

J is TRBJ2-5 and V is TRBV7-2; TRBD1 might be the D (5 bases). This CDR3 comprises 14 residues. Trimming pared 2 bases from V and 3 bases from J, leaving 10 bases between. The germline V gene encodes CDR1 SGHTA and CDR2 FQGNSA. In DNA form, the CDR3 reads TGTGCCAGCAGCTTACAGGGTCACAAAGAGACCCAGTACTTC. Translation: CASSLQGHKETQYF.

This clonotype was seen a handful of times. Germline and junction disagree at one end, which may indicate a read error. V usage is TRBV19 and J usage is TRBJ2-3; 10 nucleotides line up with TRBD2. The length of the CDR3 is 15 residues. Germline V gives CDR1 LNHDA, CDR2 SQIVND (reference sequence). The CDR3 DNA sequence: TGTACCAGTAGTTTCACTAGCGGGAAAACAGATACGCAGTATTTT. Protein: CTSSFTSGKTDTQYF.

The chain couples TRBV2 to TRBJ2-3; 8 positions match TRBD2. The trim removed 2 bases at V and 0 bases at J, leaving 4 bases unmatched. In germline, CDR1 is SNHLY, CDR2 FYNNEI. This CDR3 is 16 amino acids long. CDR3 sequence: CASSESGGLSTDTQYF. The CDR3 bases are TGTGCCAGCAGTGAAAGCGGGGGATTAAGCACAGATACGCAGTATTTT.

This clonotype has a count of ten or more. The chain joins TRBV6-5 to TRBJ2-7; 7 bases map to TRBD1. With 6 bases clipped from V and 3 bases from J, the junction kept 11 bases outside the gene matches. Looked up from germline, CDR1 is MNHEY and CDR2 is SVGAGI. There are 15 residues in the CDR3. As DNA, the CDR3 is TGTGCCAGCAGCGGGGACAGCCTAACTAACTACGAGCAGTACTTC. The encoded protein is CASSGDSLTNYEQYF.

In its sample, this clonotype was seen a few times. The rearrangement links TRBV5-1 to TRBJ1-2, with D perhaps matching TRBD1 (5 bases). The V and J ends lost 5 bases and 3 bases respectively, with 17 bases between them. Germline V lookup: CDR1 SGHRS, CDR2 YFSETQ. CDR3 length equals 15 residues. The CDR3 reads CASRPTGGFDYGYTF. CDR3 in DNA: TGCGCCAGCAGGCCGACCGGGGGTTTTGACTATGGCTACACCTTC. The whole variable domain, remainder taken from reference TRBV5-1 and TRBJ1-2, is KAGVTQTPRYLIKTRGQQVTLSCSPISGHRSVSWYQQTPGQGLQFLFEYFSETQRNKGNFPGRFSGRQFSNSRSEMNVSTLELGDSALYLCASRPTGGFDYGYTFGSGTRLTVV.

This chain uses TRBV20-1 with TRBJ1-2; TRBD1 is a possible D gene (6 bases). In germline, CDR1 is DFQATT, CDR2 SNEGSKA (reference sequence). With 2 bases removed from V and 4 bases from J, the gap between germline ends came to 11 bases. The CDR3 length is 13 residues. CDR3 coding DNA: TGCAGTGCTAGAAGCGGCAGGGGCTATGGCTACACCTTC. It is translated as CSARSGRGYGYTF.